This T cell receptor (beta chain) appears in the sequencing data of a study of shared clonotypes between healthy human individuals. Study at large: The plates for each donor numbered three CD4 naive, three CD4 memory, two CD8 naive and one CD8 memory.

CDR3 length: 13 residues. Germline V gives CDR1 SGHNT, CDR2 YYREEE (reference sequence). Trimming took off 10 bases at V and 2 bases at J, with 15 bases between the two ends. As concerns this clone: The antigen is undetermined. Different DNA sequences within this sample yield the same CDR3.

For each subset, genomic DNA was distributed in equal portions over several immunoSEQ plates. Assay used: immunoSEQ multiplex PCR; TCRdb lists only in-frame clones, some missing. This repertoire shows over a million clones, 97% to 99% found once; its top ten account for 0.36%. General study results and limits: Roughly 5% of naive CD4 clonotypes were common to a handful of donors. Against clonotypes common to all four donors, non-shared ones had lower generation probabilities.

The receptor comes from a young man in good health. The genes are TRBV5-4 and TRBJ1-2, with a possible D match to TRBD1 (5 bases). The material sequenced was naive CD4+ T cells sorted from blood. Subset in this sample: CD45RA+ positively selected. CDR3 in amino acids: CASSPDSNYGYTF. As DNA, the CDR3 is TGTGCCTCTTCCCCTGACAGCAACTATGGCTACACCTTC.